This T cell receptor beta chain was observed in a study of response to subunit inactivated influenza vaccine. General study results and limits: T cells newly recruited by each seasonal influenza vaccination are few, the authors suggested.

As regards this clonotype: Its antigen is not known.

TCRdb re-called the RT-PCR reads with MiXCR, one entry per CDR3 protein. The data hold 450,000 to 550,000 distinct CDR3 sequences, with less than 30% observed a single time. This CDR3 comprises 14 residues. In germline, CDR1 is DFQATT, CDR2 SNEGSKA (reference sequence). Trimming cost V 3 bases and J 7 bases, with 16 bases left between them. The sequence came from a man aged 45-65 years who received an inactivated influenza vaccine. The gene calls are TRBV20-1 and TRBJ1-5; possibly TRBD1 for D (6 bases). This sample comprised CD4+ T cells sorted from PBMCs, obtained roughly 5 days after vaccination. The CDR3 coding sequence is TGCAGTGCTAGTTCACAGGGACTTAACCAGCCCCAGCATTTT. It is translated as CSASSQGLNQPQHF.